Below, 26 T cell receptor beta chains from the same sample are listed, as sequenced in a study of T cells in localized non-small cell lung cancer (dated by TCRdb to the early 2020s). The library came from the immunoSEQ multiplex PCR assay. TCRdb stores this immuneACCESS table with in-frame sequences only. Part of the clones is absent; in the studies checked, under half of the shortfall reflects unresolved V genes, and no reason is known for the rest. Present in this sample are 50,000 to 65,000 clones, roughly 76% of which were seen just once. Clones ranked in the top ten supply about 4.5% of the sample. The specimen was PBMCs, collected before any cancer treatment. These receptors were taken from a man between 40 and 70 years old with stage II lung adenocarcinoma.

The chain joins TRBV19 to TRBJ2-3; TRBD1 is a possible D gene (6 bases). V lost 3 bases to trimming and J lost 1 base, with 11 bases between them. The CDR3 is 15 amino acids. CDR1 and CDR2 from the germline V gene are LNHDA and SQIVND (reference sequence). CDR3 amino acids: CASSMARGGTDTQYF. The CDR3 DNA reads TGTGCCAGTAGTATGGCCAGGGGAGGCACAGATACGCAGTATTTT.

The rearrangement joins TRBV7-2 to TRBJ2-3; tentative D call: TRBD1 (6 bases). V lost 7 bases to trimming and J lost 4 bases, with 12 bases between them. The CDR3 has 13 amino acids. Looked up from germline, CDR1 is SGHTA and CDR2 is FQGNSA. CDR3 nucleotides: TGTGCCAGCACCAAGGGACACCCAGATACGCAGTATTTT. Translated: CASTKGHPDTQYF.

This clone has only one observation. The chain combines TRBV14 with TRBJ1-3; D remains unclear. This CDR3 is 17 amino acids long. Looked up from germline, CDR1 is SGHDN and CDR2 is FVKESK. Trimming stripped 0 bases from V and 0 bases from J, with 12 bases between. As DNA, the CDR3 is TGTGCCAGCAGCCAAGATCTCGCGCGTAGCTCTGGAAACACCATATATTTT. Translating gives CASSQDLARSSGNTIYF.

This clone has a single count. This sequence joins TRBV5-1 and TRBJ2-1; tentative D call: TRBD2 (5 bases). The CDR3 is made up of 13 amino acids. Germline CDR1 is SGHRS and CDR2 is YFSETQ. V shed 4 bases and J shed 4 bases, with 9 bases lying between them. CDR3: CASSPGIYNEQFF. The CDR3 nucleotides are TGCGCCAGCAGCCCGGGGATTTACAATGAGCAGTTCTTC.

In the case of this clone: In the same sample, other DNA sequences code for this CDR3. V and J are TRBV19 and TRBJ2-3; no definite D call. This CDR3 region has 13 residues. Germline V CDR1 and CDR2: LNHDA, SQIVND (reference sequence). V gave up 3 bases and J gave up 3 bases, with 7 bases separating them. CDR3 bases: TGTGCCAGTAGTATGGCGCTGACAGATACGCAGTATTTT. This codes for CASSMALTDTQYF.

This clone showed up just a few times. The gene calls are TRBV9 and TRBJ2-1; D is perhaps TRBD2 (6 bases). Germline V lookup: CDR1 SGDLS, CDR2 YYNGEE. This CDR3 contains 15 residues. V lost 4 bases and J 4 bases, leaving 15 bases between the germline ends. The DNA of the CDR3 is TGTGCCAGCAGCCCTAGGACTGCGGGGTACAATGAGCAGTTCTTC. This codes for CASSPRTAGYNEQFF.

This clone appeared a single time. The chain is built from TRBV7-2 and TRBJ2-1, with no clear D. This CDR3 is 16 amino acids long. Per germline, CDR1 SGHTA and CDR2 FQGNSA. Trimming left V 0 bases short and J 0 bases short, with 9 bases between. CDR3 sequence reads: CASSLAGSSSYNEQFF. The CDR3 bases are TGTGCCAGCAGCTTAGCGGGGTCGAGCTCCTACAATGAGCAGTTCTTC.

This clone was observed a single time. V usage is TRBV7-9 and J usage is TRBJ1-1; 9 bases match TRBD1. V was clipped by 5 bases and J by 4 bases; unmatched bases: 5. This CDR3 region has 14 residues. CDR1 is SEHNR and CDR2 is FQNEAQ in the germline V gene (reference sequence). The CDR3 spells CASSRDRDFTEAFF. CDR3 in DNA: TGTGCCAGCAGCCGGGACAGGGATTTCACTGAAGCTTTCTTT.

The rearrangement joins TRBV7-2 to TRBJ2-5; D gene unclear. CDR1 and CDR2 from the germline V gene are SGHTA and FQGNSA. The CDR3 spans 12 residues. Trimming took 1 base from V and 11 from J, leaving 11 bases between them. The DNA for the CDR3 is TGTGCCAGCAGCTTAGGGGTGCTCTCACAGTACTTC. Amino acid sequence: CASSLGVLSQYF.

This clone was found a few times. This chain connects TRBV2 to TRBJ1-1, with 8 bases lining up with TRBD1. This CDR3 region has 14 residues. V lost 4 bases to trimming and J lost 0 bases; unmatched junction nucleotides: 1. Germline CDR1 is SNHLY and CDR2 is FYNNEI. The CDR3 nucleotides read TGTGCCAGCAGTGGACAGGGGATGAACACTGAAGCTTTCTTT. Its translation: CASSGQGMNTEAFF. Drawing the rest from reference TRBV2 and TRBJ1-1, the complete variable domain is EPEVTQTPSHQVTQMGQEVILRCVPISNHLYFYWYRQILGQKVEFLVSFYNNEISEKSEIFDDQFSVERPDGSNFTLKIRSTKLEDSAMYFCASSGQGMNTEAFFGQGTRLTVV.

This clone was counted a few times. V gene TRBV30 combines with J gene TRBJ2-3; 7 positions agree with TRBD2. V trimming: 1 base; J trimming: 4 bases; junction bases outside the gene matches: 5. CDR3 length: 14 residues. Per the germline V gene, CDR1 is GTSNPN and CDR2 is SVGIG (reference sequence). CDR3 sequence reads: CAWSASGGADTQYF. CDR3 DNA: TGTGCCTGGAGTGCTTCGGGGGGTGCAGATACGCAGTATTTT.

The chain has TRBV19 and TRBJ1-2, with TRBD1 identical over 9 bases. The CDR3 is 16 residues long. V was clipped by 5 bases and J by 5 bases; unmatched bases: 12. Germline CDR1 reads LNHDA; CDR2 reads SQIVND (reference sequence). The DNA for the CDR3 is TGTGCCAGTAGTGTCCCGGGACAGGGAAGGGAATATGGCTACACCTTC. Its translation is CASSVPGQGREYGYTF.

The chain uses TRBV7-3 and TRBJ2-1, with a weak D call TRBD1 (6 bases). The CDR3 contains 13 residues. CDR1 and CDR2 from the germline V gene are SGHTA and FQGTGA. V was cut by 2 bases and J by 7 bases, with 9 bases left in between. CDR3 sequence: CASSLEGGNEQFF. The CDR3 DNA sequence: TGTGCCAGCAGCTTAGAAGGGGGAAATGAGCAGTTCTTC.

The chain uses TRBV7-9 and TRBJ2-5; a possible D gene is TRBD1 (5 bases). V shed 1 base and J shed 3 bases, with 9 bases lying between them. The CDR3 runs 14 residues. In germline, CDR1 is SEHNR, CDR2 FQNEAQ (reference sequence). The CDR3 region is CASSLVATEETQYF. DNA for the CDR3: TGTGCCAGCAGCTTAGTGGCGACAGAAGAGACCCAGTACTTC.

This rearrangement joins TRBV7-8 to TRBJ2-7; a weak D match, TRBD2 (6 bases). The V gene's germline CDR1 is SGHVS and CDR2 FQNEAQ. V was pared by 0 bases and J by 3 bases, with 6 bases between. The CDR3 covers 13 residues. CDR3 residues: CASSLAGGYEQYF. The CDR3 DNA reads as TGTGCCAGCAGCTTAGCGGGAGGCTACGAGCAGTACTTC.

The CDR3 reads CASSITASYEQYF. In DNA, the CDR3 is TGTGCCAGTAGTATAACGGCTTCCTACGAGCAGTACTTC. This chain links TRBV19 with TRBJ2-7; no definite D call. Germline V gene lookup returns CDR1 LNHDA and CDR2 SQIVND (reference sequence). Trimming cost V 2 bases and J 1 base, with 6 bases left between them. CDR3 length: 13 amino acids.

The CDR3 coding sequence is TGTGCCAGCAGCCTGGGACAGAGCTATGGCTACACCTTC. Translation gives CASSLGQSYGYTF. This sequence joins TRBV7-2 and TRBJ1-2; 7 nucleotides match TRBD1. Germline trimming cut 5 bases from V and 4 bases from J; bases unmatched to any gene: 4. There are 13 residues in the CDR3. Per the germline V gene, CDR1 is SGHTA and CDR2 is FQGNSA.

V is TRBV14 and J is TRBJ2-7; either TRBD1 or TRBD2 may supply D (5 bases each). V dropped 1 base and J dropped 3 bases, with 16 bases sitting between them. This CDR3 is built from 16 residues. The germline V gene encodes CDR1 SGHDN and CDR2 FVKESK. The chain's CDR3 is CASSQGSLSRGYEQYF. The CDR3 DNA sequence: TGTGCCAGCAGCCAAGGAAGCCTATCGAGGGGCTACGAGCAGTACTTC.

This clone showed up just a few times. The J gene is TRBJ1-5, the V gene TRBV5-8; D unresolved. The CDR3 totals 14 residues. Trimming shortened V by 0 bases and J by 0 bases, and 4 bases separated the two germline ends. The germline CDR1 and CDR2 sequences are SGHTS and YDEGEE. The CDR3 reads CASSLDSSNQPQHF. DNA of the CDR3: TGTGCCAGCAGCTTGGACAGTAGCAATCAGCCCCAGCATTTT.

The chain recombines TRBV18 with TRBJ1-5; possible D gene TRBD1, 6 bases. V was shortened by 3 bases and J by 5 bases, with 8 bases between the two germline ends. The CDR3 runs to 13 residues. Germline CDR1 KGHSH, CDR2 LQKENI. CDR3 in DNA: TGTGCCAGCTCACCCTCAGGGGATCAGCCCCAGCATTTT. Protein product: CASSPSGDQPQHF.

The chain combines TRBV2 with TRBJ1-2; 7 nucleotides line up with TRBD1. Germline assignment: CDR1 SNHLY and CDR2 FYNNEI. Trimming at V came to 6 bases and at J to 2 bases, leaving 9 bases not matched to a gene. The CDR3 is made up of 15 amino acids. The CDR3: CASRQGTGGNYGYTF. The CDR3 nucleotides are TGTGCCAGCAGACAGGGGACCGGAGGGAACTATGGCTACACCTTC.

The chain carries TRBV5-1 and TRBJ1-4, with D perhaps TRBD1 (5 bases). Germline assignment: CDR1 SGHRS and CDR2 YFSETQ. V lost 0 bases, J lost 7 bases, and 13 bases lay in between. CDR3 length equals 15 residues. CDR3 residues: CASSLEGREGEKLFF. CDR3 DNA sequence: TGCGCCAGCAGCTTGGAGGGCAGGGAGGGTGAAAAACTGTTTTTT.

The chain recombines TRBV6-5 with TRBJ1-1, with unresolved D. The CDR3 has 11 residues. Germline CDR1 and CDR2: MNHEY and SVGAGI. The germline V and J ends were trimmed by 6 bases and 10 bases, with 12 bases remaining between them. CDR3 in DNA: TGTGCCAGCAGCCTTAATGGGGTAGCTTTCTTT. Its protein product is CASSLNGVAFF.

The V call is TRBV5-1, the J call TRBJ2-2; no definite D call. Germline CDR1 is SGHRS and CDR2 is YFSETQ. V was cut by 6 bases and J by 1 base, with 10 bases left in between. CDR3 size: 14 residues. DNA for the CDR3: TGCGCCAGCAAAAGGACGGTGAACACCGGGGAGCTGTTTTTT. It translates to CASKRTVNTGELFF.

CDR3 loop: CSVDPAGGGREQYF. The DNA for the CDR3 is TGCAGCGTTGACCCGGCGGGAGGGGGAAGGGAGCAGTACTTC. The gene calls are TRBV29-1 and TRBJ2-7, with TRBD2 identical over 9 bases. Trimming cost V 3 bases and J 7 bases; bases outside gene matches: 10. CDR1 SQVTM and CDR2 ANQGSEA come from the germline V gene. This CDR3 is 14 amino acids long.

This rearrangement joins TRBV5-6 to TRBJ2-1, with 8 bases matching TRBD1. The V and J ends lost 2 bases and 7 bases, in that order; junction bases with no gene match: 5. Germline CDR1 and CDR2: SGHDT and YYEEEE. The CDR3 has 14 amino acids. The CDR3 region is CASSFRQGRNEQFF. CDR3 DNA sequence: TGTGCCAGCAGCTTTCGACAGGGGAGGAATGAGCAGTTCTTC. The full variable domain, with the rest looked up from reference TRBV5-6 and TRBJ2-1, is DAGVTQSPTHLIKTRGQQVTLRCSPKSGHDTVSWYQQALGQGPQFIFQYYEEEERQRGNFPDRFSGHQFPNYSSELNVNALLLGDSALYLCASSFRQGRNEQFFGPGTRLTVL.